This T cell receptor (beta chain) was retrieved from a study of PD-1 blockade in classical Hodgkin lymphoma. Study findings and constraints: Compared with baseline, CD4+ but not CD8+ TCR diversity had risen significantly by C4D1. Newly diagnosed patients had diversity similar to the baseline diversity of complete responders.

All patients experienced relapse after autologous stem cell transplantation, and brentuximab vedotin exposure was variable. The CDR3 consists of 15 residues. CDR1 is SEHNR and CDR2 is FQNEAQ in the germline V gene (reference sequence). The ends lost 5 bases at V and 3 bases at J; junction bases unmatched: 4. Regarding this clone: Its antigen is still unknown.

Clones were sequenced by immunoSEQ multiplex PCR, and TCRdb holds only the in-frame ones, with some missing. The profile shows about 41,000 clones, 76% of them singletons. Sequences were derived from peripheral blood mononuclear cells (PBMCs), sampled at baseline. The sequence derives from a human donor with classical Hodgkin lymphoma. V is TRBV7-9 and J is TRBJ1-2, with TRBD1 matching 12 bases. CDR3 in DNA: TGTGCCAGCAGCCCCGGGACAGGGGGCGACTATGGCTACACCTTC. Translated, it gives CASSPGTGGDYGYTF.